Below are 15 T cell receptor beta chains sequenced from a single sample in a study of tumor-infiltrating lymphocytes in oesophageal squamous cell carcinoma. Using its own MiXCR run on the PCR reads, TCRdb lists one record per CDR3 protein. The sample yields over 10,000 distinct CDR3 sequences, roughly half seen once. The sequencing sample was made of normal esophageal tissue next to the tumor. The receptors were gathered from a male donor with esophageal squamous cell carcinoma.

This clonotype was recorded only once. The V gene is TRBV7-8, the J gene TRBJ2-3; tentative D call: TRBD2 (6 bases). Judging by the DNA end, TRBJ2-1 fits better; the J call may be wrong. The CDR3 loop spans 14 amino acids. Germline loops: CDR1 SGHVS, CDR2 FQNEAQ. This CDR3 reads CASRKMGGTETQFF. The CDR3, as DNA: TGTGCCAGCCGGAAAATGGGGGGAACAGAGACCCAGTTCTTC.

This clonotype was counted at least ten times. The gene calls are TRBV18 and TRBJ2-1; 8 positions match TRBD1. Germline lookup yields CDR1 KGHSH and CDR2 LQKENI. V lost 1 base and J lost 0; bases outside the gene matches: 5. This CDR3 contains 17 residues. The CDR3 protein is CASSPLSDRGSYNEQFF. The CDR3 DNA is TGTGCCAGCTCACCACTCTCCGACAGGGGCTCCTACAATGAGCAGTTCTTC.

This clonotype was seen only a few times. The J gene is TRBJ2-5, the V gene TRBV10-3; 13 bases align to TRBD2. Per the germline V gene, CDR1 is ENHRY and CDR2 is SYGVKD. J lost 11 bases, V lost 6 bases, and 15 bases had no gene match. The CDR3 extends over 16 amino acids. The CDR3 DNA reads as TGTGCCATCAGCCCACCGGGACTAGCGGGATACAATGAGCAGTACTTC. Amino acids: CAISPPGLAGYNEQYF.

This clonotype was seen more than once but under ten times. CDR3 bases: TGCGCCAGCAGCTTCGGCGATGATCAGCCCCAGCATTTT. It yields the protein CASSFGDDQPQHF. The chain employs TRBV5-1 and TRBJ1-5; no reliable D call. The V end lost 2 bases, the J end lost 5 bases, and 8 bases lay between the germline ends. Germline V gene data show CDR1 as SGHRS and CDR2 as YFSETQ. This CDR3 contains 13 residues. Full variable domain (rest looked up from reference TRBV5-1 and TRBJ1-5): KAGVTQTPRYLIKTRGQQVTLSCSPISGHRSVSWYQQTPGQGLQFLFEYFSETQRNKGNFPGRFSGRQFSNSRSEMNVSTLELGDSALYLCASSFGDDQPQHFGDGTRLSIL.

This clonotype was counted many times. It may be a read error: a sequence one base away is much more abundant. The chain carries TRBV7-9 and TRBJ2-7; D is ambiguous. The CDR3 runs to 11 residues. Trimming cost V 6 bases and J 7 bases, with 10 bases left between them. Germline CDR1 is SEHNR and CDR2 is FQNEAQ (reference sequence). The chain's CDR3 is CASRRGDEQYF. DNA of the CDR3: TGTGCCAGCAGGCGTGGTGATGAGCAGTACTTC.

The rearrangement joins TRBV7-3 to TRBJ2-3; D is unclear. Between the trimmed V and J ends, which lost 2 bases and 5 bases, there was a span of 11 bases. This CDR3 spans 14 amino acids. Per germline, CDR1 SGHTA and CDR2 FQGTGA. The CDR3 sequence is CASSLSGVRDTQYF. The CDR3 DNA reads as TGTGCCAGCAGCTTATCTGGGGTTAGAGATACGCAGTATTTT.

The V and J genes are TRBV5-6 and TRBJ1-1; TRBD1 agrees at 9 bases. The CDR3 length is 16 residues. CDR1 is SGHDT, CDR2 YYEEEE, per germline. V was clipped by 1 base and J by 3 bases; unmatched bases: 7. CDR3 in DNA: TGTGCCAGCAGCTTGTTAACAGGGGGCGCGGACACTGAAGCTTTCTTT. Its protein product is CASSLLTGGADTEAFF.

In its sample, this clonotype was seen once. The rearrangement joins TRBV30 to TRBJ2-5; D possibly uses TRBD1 or TRBD2 (5 bases each). CDR1 is GTSNPN and CDR2 is SVGIG in the germline V gene (reference sequence). Trimming stripped 3 bases from V and 4 bases from J, with 9 bases between. This CDR3 contains 12 residues. CDR3 protein: CAWSVGGETQYF. CDR3 nucleotides: TGTGCCTGGAGCGTTGGGGGAGAGACCCAGTACTTC.

This clonotype was seen a handful of times. The chain employs TRBV7-2 and TRBJ2-7; D not resolved. The J call could be wrong; TRBJ2-1 is a better fit for the DNA end. Germline loops: CDR1 SGHTA, CDR2 FQGNSA. CDR3 length equals 13 residues. CDR3 DNA sequence: TGTGCCAGCAGCTTGGACGGTTACAATGAGCAGTTCTTC. This encodes CASSLDGYNEQFF.

V usage is TRBV7-2 and J usage is TRBJ2-3; D not certain. The V gene lost 2 bases and the J gene lost 2 bases, with 8 bases spanning the gap. The germline V gene has CDR1 SGHTA and CDR2 FQGNSA. The CDR3 length is 14 residues. CDR3 loop: CASSLNGNTDTQYF. Here the CDR3 DNA reads TGTGCCAGCAGCTTAAATGGGAACACAGATACGCAGTATTTT.

The genes are TRBV24-1 and TRBJ2-3; no definite D call. The V gene lost 6 bases and the J gene lost 2 bases, with 2 bases spanning the gap. The CDR3 runs 11 residues. Germline lookup yields CDR1 KGHDR and CDR2 SFDVKD. The CDR3 loop is CATSSTDTQYF. The DNA for the CDR3 is TGTGCCACCAGTTCCACAGATACGCAGTATTTT.

The genes are TRBV6-1 and TRBJ2-4; weak D call: TRBD1 (6 bases). The DNA matches TRBJ2-7 better at its end, which makes the J call doubtful. The V gene's germline CDR1 is MNHNS and CDR2 SASEGT. The CDR3 contains 14 residues. CDR3 sequence reads: CASSEAAGVREQYF. As DNA, the CDR3 is TGTGCCAGCAGTGAAGCGGCAGGGGTTCGCGAGCAGTACTTC.

A remark on this clonotype: The germline gene is not matched at one end of the junction; a read error may be the cause. The genes are TRBV7-3 and TRBJ2-1, with D possibly called TRBD1 or TRBD2 (6 bases each). Germline values: CDR1 SGHTA, CDR2 FQGTGA. The CDR3 is 15 amino acids. CDR3 residues: CASSERGDSHNEQFF. CDR3 DNA sequence: TGTGCCAGCAGCGAAAGGGGGGACTCCCACAATGAGCAGTTCTTC. Full variable domain (rest looked up from reference TRBV7-3 and TRBJ2-1): GAGVSQTPSNKVTEKGKYVELRCDPISGHTALYWYRQSLGQGPEFLIYFQGTGAADDSGLPNDRFFAVRPEGSVSTLKIQRTERGDSAVYLCASSERGDSHNEQFFGPGTRLTVL.

Turning to this clonotype: This could be a read error, since a much larger clone is one nucleotide away. The chain joins TRBV3-1 to TRBJ2-1; TRBD1 agrees at 12 bases. The J call may be in error: the DNA end matches TRBJ2-7 better. Germline lookup yields CDR1 LGHDT and CDR2 YNNKEL (reference sequence). The CDR3 spans 16 residues. The CDR3 nucleotides read TGTGCCAGCAGCCCCGGGGACAGGGGGCCCTACAATGAGCAGTACTTC. This translates into CASSPGDRGPYNEQYF.

This clonotype is labeled medium-sized. J is TRBJ2-5 and V is TRBV24-1; D unresolved. This CDR3 has 15 residues. In germline, CDR1 is KGHDR, CDR2 SFDVKD. The V end lost 4 bases, the J end lost 5 bases, and 16 bases lay between the germline ends. CDR3 region: CATSDPAGGWETQYF. CDR3 coding DNA: TGTGCCACCAGTGACCCCGCAGGCGGTTGGGAGACCCAGTACTTC.